A selection of T cell receptor beta chains follows, all from one sample in a study of post-analysis software for immune sequencing data. One entry per CDR3 protein, called by TCRdb with MiXCR from the PCR reads. The sample contains some 690,000 distinct CDR3 sequences, roughly 29% of which appear only once. The sequencing sample was made of blood. All receptors come from a girl between 5 and 17 years old with multiple sclerosis. Both conserved end residues are part of each CDR3. A D gene is named only where the DNA matches it firmly. Expanded clones get a size class; other rows say once, few or many, or leave the size out.

V	D	size	J	CDR3	DNA
TRBV19	.	few	TRBJ1-5	CASTKRDPSNQPQHF	TGTGCCAGTACCAAACGGGACCCTAGCAATCAGCCCCAGCATTTT
TRBV24-1	TRBD1	.	TRBJ2-1	CATSDPGQAFYEQFF	TGTGCCACCAGTGACCCCGGACAGGCTTTCTATGAGCAGTTCTTC
TRBV6-2/TRBV6-3	TRBD1	.	TRBJ1-2	CASSYNRQGGATERYGYTF	TGTGCCAGCAGTTACAACCGACAGGGGGGCGCGACAGAGAGATATGGCTACACCTTC
TRBV29-1	TRBD2	few	TRBJ2-7	CSVNPVSGGEQYF	TGCAGCGTTAATCCTGTTTCGGGAGGGGAGCAGTACTTC
TRBV7-2	.	.	TRBJ1-2	CASSLIKGGTYGYTF	TGTGCCAGCAGCTTAATTAAGGGAGGAACCTATGGCTACACCTTC
TRBV28	.	few	TRBJ2-7	CASSPPQNYEQYF	TGTGCCAGCAGTCCGCCCCAGAATTACGAGCAGTACTTC
TRBV11-2	.	.	TRBJ2-5	CASSLDSSGQETQYF	TGTGCCAGCAGCTTAGATTCTTCGGGACAAGAGACCCAGTACTTC
TRBV6-6	TRBD2	.	TRBJ2-1	CASSWLAGGDEQFF	TGTGCCAGCTCTTGGCTAGCGGGGGGCGATGAGCAGTTCTTC
TRBV12-3/TRBV12-4	.	.	TRBJ2-2	CASSSNRRVDGELFF	TGTGCCAGCAGTTCGAACCGACGGGTGGACGGGGAGCTGTTTTTT
TRBV2	.	few	TRBJ2-7	CASSRYRQSYEQYF	TGTGCCAGCAGTAGATATCGACAGAGTTACGAGCAGTACTTC
TRBV29-1	.	many	TRBJ2-7	CSVERTGGDHHEQYF	TGCAGCGTTGAGAGGACTGGCGGGGACCATCACGAGCAGTACTTC
TRBV7-2	.	few	TRBJ2-7	CASSFSDRTYEQYF	TGTGCCAGCAGCTTCTCTGACAGGACCTACGAGCAGTACTTC
TRBV6-2/TRBV6-3	.	few	TRBJ2-7	CASSYGARLRHEQYF	TGTGCCAGCAGTTACGGGGCTCGCTTGAGGCACGAGCAGTACTTC
TRBV7-9	TRBD2	.	TRBJ2-3	CASRNTGTSGPGTQYF	TGTGCCAGCAGAAACACCGGGACTAGCGGTCCTGGTACGCAGTATTTT
TRBV4-3	TRBD2	.	TRBJ2-2	CASSLLPGTQTSAAGELFF	TGCGCCAGCAGCCTACTCCCGGGGACCCAAACTAGCGCGGCCGGGGAGCTGTTTTTT
TRBV27	.	few	TRBJ2-7	CASSFGRGPYEQYF	TGTGCCAGCAGTTTCGGGCGGGGCCCCTACGAGCAGTACTTC
TRBV3-1	.	.	TRBJ2-1	CASSQSPSPHSYNEQFF	TGTGCCAGCAGCCAATCCCCGTCCCCCCACTCCTACAATGAGCAGTTCTTC
TRBV12-3/TRBV12-4	.	few	TRBJ1-4	CASRENVGARTNEKLFF	TGTGCCAGCAGGGAAAATGTGGGGGCACGGACTAATGAAAAACTGTTTTTT
TRBV6-5	.	.	TRBJ2-4	CASSYSAAGWEGAKNIQYF	TGTGCCAGCAGTTACTCCGCCGCGGGTTGGGAAGGGGCCAAAAACATTCAGTACTTC
TRBV20-1	.	.	TRBJ1-1	CSAPPGGGNTEAFF	TGCAGTGCACCACCCGGGGGCGGGAACACTGAAGCTTTCTTT
TRBV20-1	.	.	TRBJ2-3	CSARGPVRGDTQYF	TGCAGTGCTAGAGGCCCGGTGAGGGGAGATACGCAGTATTTT
TRBV20-1	TRBD2	few	TRBJ2-1	CSATLLAGKGEQFF	TGCAGTGCAACCCTTCTAGCGGGAAAGGGAGAGCAGTTCTTC
TRBV7-7	TRBD2	few	TRBJ2-1	CASSLAVASGRANSRGDNEQFF	TGTGCCAGCAGCTTAGCGGTTGCTAGCGGGAGGGCCAATTCTAGGGGCGACAATGAGCAGTTCTTC
TRBV18	.	few	TRBJ2-5	CASSRGGTSEQYF	TGTGCCAGCTCTCGCGGCGGGACCTCAGAGCAGTACTTC
TRBV20-1	.	few	TRBJ2-3	CSAQVADTQYF	TGCAGTGCTCAGGTTGCAGATACGCAGTATTTT
TRBV7-2	TRBD1	.	TRBJ2-1	CASSMTGGNEQFF	TGTGCCAGCAGCATGACAGGGGGGAATGAGCAGTTCTTC
TRBV11-2	.	.	TRBJ2-3	CASSRRDGSTDTQYF	TGTGCCAGCAGCCGCCGGGACGGAAGCACAGATACGCAGTATTTT
TRBV5-5	.	.	TRBJ2-7	CASSEEIEQYF	TGTGCCAGCAGCGAAGAGATCGAGCAGTACTTC
TRBV7-2	TRBD2	many	TRBJ2-1	CASSSTSGGAVNEQFF	TGTGCCAGCAGCTCCACTAGCGGGGGGGCCGTCAATGAGCAGTTCTTC
TRBV20-1	TRBD2	few	TRBJ2-3	CSAREKRTSEWTDTQYF	TGCAGTGCTAGAGAGAAGAGAACTAGCGAGTGGACAGATACGCAGTATTTT
TRBV7-6	.	.	TRBJ2-1	CASSLERGRPNEQFF	TGTGCCAGCAGCTTAGAACGGGGTCGGCCCAATGAGCAGTTCTTC
TRBV7-2	.	many	TRBJ2-7	CASSSGFEQYF	TGTGCCAGCAGCTCAGGGTTCGAGCAGTACTTC
TRBV5-1	.	few	TRBJ2-5	CASSLTGRRETQYF	TGCGCCAGCAGCTTGACTGGGAGGCGGGAGACCCAGTACTTC
TRBV4-1	.	.	TRBJ2-1	CASSQEVGFNEQFF	TGCGCCAGCAGCCAAGAGGTAGGGTTCAATGAGCAGTTCTTC
TRBV24-1	.	few	TRBJ2-1	CATSDPGRHNEQFF	TGTGCCACCAGTGACCCGGGACGTCACAATGAGCAGTTCTTC
TRBV7-8	TRBD2	.	TRBJ2-5	CASSLVGAGVQETQYF	TGTGCCAGCAGCTTAGTCGGAGCGGGGGTACAAGAGACCCAGTACTTC
TRBV5-1	TRBD1	.	TRBJ1-1	CASSRDSWYTEAFF	TGCGCCAGCAGCCGGGACAGCTGGTATACTGAAGCTTTCTTT